This is a list of T cell receptor beta chains from one sample in a study of radiation and T cells in renal cell carcinoma. Generated by immunoSEQ multiplex PCR, the TCRdb table keeps only in-frame clones and is missing some. The top ten clones hold around 17% of a sample with 15,000 or so clones, roughly 58% of them seen once. The sample was tumor tissue, taken from a patient whose treatment was nephrectomy without radiotherapy. The source is a man in his sixties with renal cell carcinoma. CDR3s include the opening cysteine and the closing phenylalanine or tryptophan. A D gene is named only where the DNA matches it firmly. Not every row has a clone size; where given, it reads once, few, many or a size class.

d_call	v_call	clone_size	j_call	cdr3_aa	cdr3_nt
TRBD1	TRBV7-3	.	TRBJ1-5	CASSLKGGGDRGNQPQHF	TGTGCCAGCAGCTTAAAGGGTGGTGGGGACAGGGGAAATCAGCCCCAGCATTTT
TRBD1	TRBV5-1	.	TRBJ2-2	CASSPIRQGNTGELFF	TGCGCCAGCAGCCCCATCAGACAGGGGAACACCGGGGAGCTGTTTTTT
TRBD1	TRBV19	.	TRBJ1-5	CASSSIQGAGSNQPQHF	TGTGCCAGTAGTAGCATTCAGGGGGCTGGGAGCAATCAGCCCCAGCATTTT
.	TRBV6-5	.	TRBJ1-5	CASSFGGQPQHF	TGTGCCAGCAGTTTCGGGGGTCAGCCCCAGCATTTT
TRBD1	TRBV5-5	medium-sized	TRBJ1-2	CASSFFGTGNGGYTF	TGTGCCAGCAGCTTTTTCGGGACAGGGAATGGGGGCTACACCTTC
TRBD1	TRBV25-1	.	TRBJ2-7	CARLVGTGPYEQYF	TGTGCCAGATTAGTGGGGACAGGGCCCTACGAGCAGTACTTC
.	TRBV7-2	.	TRBJ1-2	CASSLGGGARYGYTF	TGTGCCAGCAGCTTAGGAGGGGGGGCGCGGTATGGCTACACCTTC
TRBD1	TRBV15	.	TRBJ1-5	CATSRGYDRGNQPQHF	TGTGCCACCAGCAGAGGGTATGACAGGGGCAATCAGCCCCAGCATTTT
.	TRBV10-3	.	TRBJ1-2	CAITPDTFYGYTF	TGTGCCATCACACCAGACACATTCTATGGCTACACCTTC
.	TRBV5-4	.	TRBJ2-3	CASSLQGSDTQYF	TGTGCCAGCAGCTTACAGGGCTCAGATACGCAGTATTTT
.	TRBV4-2	.	TRBJ1-4	CASSQVQGGVFF	TGTGCCAGCAGCCAAGTGCAGGGAGGTGTGTTTTTT
.	TRBV29-1	.	TRBJ2-7	CSARGDGFYEQYF	TGCAGCGCTAGAGGGGACGGCTTCTACGAGCAGTACTTC
.	TRBV5-1	once	TRBJ2-7	CASSQGNSYEQYF	TGCGCCAGCAGCCAGGGGAACTCCTACGAGCAGTACTTC
.	TRBV4-2	.	TRBJ1-5	CASSLEGGYNQPQHF	TGTGCCAGCAGCTTGGAAGGCGGATACAATCAGCCCCAGCATTTT
.	TRBV5-5	.	TRBJ1-5	CASSSAAHSNQPQHF	TGTGCCAGCAGCTCGGCTGCACATAGCAATCAGCCCCAGCATTTT
.	TRBV19	medium-sized	TRBJ1-4	CASLPGTPSPTVGEKLFF	TGTGCCAGTCTGCCCGGGACGCCGTCCCCCACAGTAGGGGAAAAACTGTTTTTT
.	TRBV29-1	.	TRBJ1-1	CSAPAGSMNTEAFF	TGCAGCGCACCCGCGGGCAGCATGAACACTGAAGCTTTCTTT
.	TRBV6-5	medium-sized	TRBJ1-1	CASSSPGLTAFF	TGTGCCAGCAGTTCCCCCGGTCTGACGGCTTTCTTT
TRBD1	TRBV18	.	TRBJ1-1	CASSLGQGLSNTEAFF	TGTGCCAGCTCCCTGGGACAGGGGCTATCAAACACTGAAGCTTTCTTT
TRBD2	TRBV15	few	TRBJ2-1	CASGTSSYNEQFF	TGTGCATCCGGGACTAGCTCCTACAATGAGCAGTTCTTC
.	TRBV28	.	TRBJ1-2	CASSASSDRHYGYTF	TGTGCCAGCAGTGCATCCTCAGACAGACATTATGGCTACACCTTC
.	TRBV28	few	TRBJ2-1	CASSFLRGPYEQFF	TGTGCCAGCAGTTTCCTGAGGGGCCCCTATGAGCAGTTCTTC
.	TRBV15	.	TRBJ1-2	CATSRDKAGFYGYTF	TGTGCCACCAGCAGAGATAAAGCGGGGTTCTATGGCTACACCTTC
.	TRBV6-1	.	TRBJ2-7	CASSPRTVNYEQYF	TGTGCCAGCAGCCCCCGGACAGTGAACTACGAGCAGTACTTC
.	TRBV6-5	.	TRBJ1-5	CASSYASYSNQPQHF	TGTGCCAGCAGTTACGCCAGCTATAGCAATCAGCCCCAGCATTTT
TRBD1	TRBV6-1	.	TRBJ1-5	CASSDRLQGAGQPQHF	TGTGCCAGCAGTGATCGCCTGCAGGGGGCAGGTCAGCCCCAGCATTTT
TRBD2	TRBV7-2	.	TRBJ2-7	CASSLEASGGYEQYF	TGTGCCAGCAGCTTAGAGGCTAGCGGGGGCTACGAGCAGTACTTC
TRBD1	TRBV7-8	once	TRBJ1-5	CASSLRDRGLQPQHF	TGTGCCAGCAGCCTCCGGGACAGGGGGCTTCAGCCCCAGCATTTT
.	TRBV6-6	once	TRBJ1-1	CASSYKGGMNTEAFF	TGTGCCAGCAGTTACAAAGGTGGGATGAACACTGAAGCTTTCTTT
.	TRBV5-6	.	TRBJ1-4	CASRLQEVVNEKLFF	TGTGCCAGCAGACTTCAAGAGGTGGTTAATGAAAAACTGTTTTTT
.	TRBV5-1	.	TRBJ2-5	CASSLGLEETQYF	TGCGCCAGCAGCTTGGGCCTGGAGGAGACCCAGTACTTC
.	TRBV5-1	.	TRBJ1-2	CASRPGILNYGYTF	TGCGCCAGCAGGCCAGGCATTCTTAACTATGGCTACACCTTC
TRBD1	TRBV27	.	TRBJ1-2	CASSQSAGRGGGYTF	TGTGCCAGCAGTCAATCTGCCGGTAGAGGGGGCGGCTACACCTTC
.	TRBV25-1	few	TRBJ1-4	CASSVREQGSEKLFF	TGTGCCAGCAGTGTCAGGGAACAGGGTTCGGAAAAACTGTTTTTT
TRBD2	TRBV5-1	.	TRBJ2-1	CASSFLAGAANEQFF	TGCGCCAGCAGCTTTCTAGCGGGGGCCGCCAATGAGCAGTTCTTC
.	TRBV10-3	.	TRBJ2-4	CAIRPTGGQNIQYF	TGTGCCATCAGACCAACAGGAGGACAAAACATTCAGTACTTC
.	TRBV5-1	few	TRBJ2-5	CASSDGGQLQETQYF	TGCGCCAGCAGCGACGGCGGACAGCTCCAAGAGACCCAGTACTTC
.	TRBV10-3	.	TRBJ2-2	CAISDRQANTGELFF	TGTGCCATCAGTGACCGACAGGCGAACACCGGGGAGCTGTTTTTT
.	TRBV5-1	.	TRBJ2-4	CASSLVGARAKNIQYF	TGCGCCAGCAGCTTGGTGGGGGCGAGGGCCAAAAACATTCAGTACTTC
.	TRBV27	.	TRBJ2-7	CASSSSYHYEQYF	TGTGCCAGCAGTTCGTCTTATCACTACGAGCAGTACTTC
.	TRBV30	.	TRBJ2-7	CAWSAPTSEQYF	TGTGCCTGGAGTGCCCCGACCAGCGAGCAGTACTTC
TRBD2	TRBV6-5	few	TRBJ2-1	CASSYAAGAYNEQFF	TGTGCCAGCAGTTACGCAGCGGGAGCTTACAATGAGCAGTTCTTC
TRBD2	TRBV11-2	.	TRBJ2-7	CASSLASGGTYEQYF	TGTGCCAGCAGCTTAGCTAGCGGGGGGACCTACGAGCAGTACTTC
.	TRBV4-1	.	TRBJ2-3	CASSHTKGQGSYF	TGCGCCAGCAGCCATACAAAAGGGCAGGGTAGCTATTTT
.	TRBV21-1	.	TRBJ1-2	CASTIQPDRHPRYGYTF	TGTGCCAGCACAATACAGCCCGACAGGCACCCGCGCTATGGCTACACCTTC
.	TRBV10-3	.	TRBJ2-1	CAISEFPAGTGIDEQFF	TGTGCCATCAGTGAGTTTCCAGCCGGGACGGGAATCGATGAGCAGTTCTTC
.	TRBV27	.	TRBJ1-4	CASSLQGATNEKLFF	TGTGCCAGCAGCCTACAGGGTGCAACTAATGAAAAACTGTTTTTT
.	TRBV5-4	.	TRBJ2-7	CASSLAGDPTYEQYF	TGTGCCAGCAGCTTGGCCGGGGACCCCACCTACGAGCAGTACTTC